This T cell receptor (beta chain) was retrieved from a study of T cell repertoires in cytomegalovirus infection. Looking at the study overall: Well-studied HLA-B-restricted epitopes and recently identified HLA-C-restricted epitopes of CMV were both used in the study.

CDR1 is SGHTA, CDR2 FQGNSA, per germline. CDR3 length equals 13 residues. The J segment lost 9 bases and the V segment lost 2 bases, leaving 6 bases of the junction unmatched. The study, taken as a whole, reports: Summed public TCR beta family frequency identified CMV carriers bearing the relevant HLA.

One entry per CDR3 protein results from TCRdb running MiXCR on the reads. Seen here are roughly 340,000 distinct CDR3 sequences, just under 30% observed once, and the top ten hold 20%. With respect to this clonotype: Its antigen remains unidentified.

This clonotype was obtained from a human donor in good health (CMV status not recorded). Some clones in this sample may be carry-over from other donors' samples. This sample comprised cultured PBMCs, obtained from culture after CMV antigen stimulation. The chain links TRBV7-2 to TRBJ2-7; 8 positions agree with TRBD2. CDR3 protein: CASSLPGRGGQYF. The CDR3 DNA sequence: TGTGCCAGCAGCTTACCGGGCCGGGGGGGGCAGTACTTC.